This T cell receptor beta chain was found in a study of shared clonotypes between healthy human individuals. Overall study: Used for every donor were three CD4 naive, three CD4 memory, two CD8 naive and one CD8 memory plate. Study results and caveats: It was only blood that was sampled, and tissue repertoires likely differ. Generation probabilities of non-shared clonotypes were lower (relative to those shared by all four donors).

CD45RO-negative, CCR7-selected cells formed the naive CD8 fraction, which excluded terminally differentiated effector memory CD45RA+ cells. Per germline, CDR1 SEHNR and CDR2 FQNEAQ (reference sequence). This CDR3 is built from 12 residues. V was cut by 0 bases and J by 8 bases, with 7 bases left in between. Remarks on this clone: Its target is unknown.

Libraries were prepared by immunoSEQ multiplex PCR; TCRdb keeps only in-frame clonotypes and omits some of them. The profile shows 660,000 or so clones, roughly 96% of them singletons. The TCR originated in a woman aged 30 to 39 in good health. The J gene is TRBJ1-1, the V gene TRBV7-9; D is ambiguous. Input material: naive CD8+ T cells sorted from blood. The CDR3, as DNA: TGTGCCAGCAGCTTAGCCGTTTCAGAAGCTTTCTTT. Residues: CASSLAVSEAFF.